This TCR beta chain comes out of a study of blood T cell repertoires in COVID-19. Overall study: Acute and convalescent COVID-19 specimens originated in the United States, Italy and Spain. T cells, B-cell-depleted T cells, or PBMCs provided the cDNA or gDNA that served as material.

Germline lookup yields CDR1 SGHVS and CDR2 FQNEAQ. The length of the CDR3 is 15 residues. V dropped 0 bases and J dropped 7 bases, with 10 bases sitting between them. Per the study methods: Estimated nucleated cell counts came from reference gene primer amplification. This table comes from immunoSEQ multiplex PCR, and its TCRdb copy is limited to in-frame clones, with some not included. For V, J and clone size, that table is used; D and trimming come from the DNA. The sample records about 180,000 clones, approximately 88% being singletons. This TCR was sampled from a woman aged 60-70 years with acute or convalescent COVID-19. The sequenced sample was peripheral blood. The chain links TRBV7-8 to TRBJ1-6, with D possibly being TRBD1 (6 bases). CDR3 in amino acids: CASSLAQGRNSPLHF. In nucleotides, the CDR3 is TGTGCCAGCAGCTTAGCGCAGGGGCGGAATTCACCCCTCCACTTT.